This record covers a single TCR beta chain. Sequencing used immunoSEQ multiplex PCR; TCRdb keeps in-frame clones, though not all of them. The table includes around 240,000 clones, about 87% detected once. Germline-derived CDR1 and CDR2 are SGDLS and YYNGEE. V gave up 0 bases and J gave up 1 base, with 4 bases separating them. The CDR3 is made up of 13 amino acids. These data come from a study of blood T cell repertoires in COVID-19. Sequenced material: PBMCs or T cells enriched from blood (not recorded which). The rearrangement links TRBV9 to TRBJ1-1; D unclear. The clonotype comes from a man between 45 and 60 years old who had been exposed to COVID-19. This CDR3 reads CASSVVANTEAFF. CDR3 coding DNA: TGTGCCAGCAGCGTAGTGGCGAACACTGAAGCTTTCTTT. Based on the CDR3 plus reference TRBV9 and TRBJ1-1, the full variable domain is DSGVTQTPKHLITATGQRVTLRCSPRSGDLSVYWYQQSLDQGLQFLIQYYNGEERAKGNILERFSAQQFPDLHSELNLSSLELGDSALYFCASSVVANTEAFFGQGTRLTVV.